The 20 T cell receptor beta chains in this list originate from one sample, sequenced in a study of regulatory T cells in long-lasting Graves disease. As to time point: persistent/refractory GD, antithyroid drugs over 5 years with positive TRAb. Making the TCR library involved RNA that had been extracted from PBMCs. With iRepertoire HTBI primers and Arm-PCR of CDR3 regions, TCR beta libraries were built. TCRdb passed the multiplex PCR reads through MiXCR, listing each CDR3 protein once. The table records some 440,000 distinct CDR3 sequences, less than 25% of them present only once. The material sequenced was peripheral blood mononuclear cells (PBMCs), taken when the disease was refractory, from a patient treated with antithyroid drugs. The receptors derive from a female donor with Graves disease.

This clonotype showed up many times. The chain combines TRBV12-3 or TRBV12-4 with TRBJ1-2; D is unresolved. This CDR3 comprises 14 residues. With 3 bases removed from V and 7 bases from J, the gap between germline ends came to 15 bases. The CDR3 here is CASSFRGSGSGYTF. For the CDR3, the DNA is TGTGCCAGCAGTTTTCGAGGGAGCGGGAGTGGCTACACCTTC.

This clonotype was seen a handful of times. This rearrangement joins TRBV30 to TRBJ2-7, with 10 bases lining up with TRBD2. The V segment lost 3 bases and the J segment 6 bases; nucleotides outside the gene matches: 5. In germline, CDR1 is GTSNPN, CDR2 SVGIG (reference sequence). The CDR3 runs to 13 residues. This CDR3 is CAWRGLAGVEQYF. Written as DNA, the CDR3 is TGTGCCTGGAGAGGGCTAGCGGGAGTCGAGCAGTACTTC.

This clonotype was recorded many times. The chain couples TRBV28 to TRBJ2-2, with 10 bases matching TRBD2. The CDR3 runs 15 residues. V lost 6 bases and J lost 3; bases outside the gene matches: 4. CDR1 MDHEN and CDR2 SYDVKM come from the germline V gene. CDR3 DNA sequence: TGTGCCAGCAGCTGGACTAGCGGCTACACCGGGGAGCTGTTTTTT. It encodes CASSWTSGYTGELFF.

This chain links TRBV20-1 with TRBJ1-2; D call uncertain. There are 12 residues in the CDR3. The V gene's germline CDR1 is DFQATT and CDR2 SNEGSKA (reference sequence). Trimming took off 1 base at V and 4 bases at J, with 7 bases between the two ends. CDR3 sequence reads: CSARVGSYGYTF. The CDR3 region has the DNA TGCAGTGCTAGAGTCGGGTCCTATGGCTACACCTTC.

A few counts support this clonotype. J is TRBJ2-2 and V is TRBV27, with 16 nucleotides matching TRBD2. J was trimmed by 5 bases and V by 5 bases; bases with no gene match: 8. This CDR3 contains 18 residues. Germline CDR1 reads MNHEY; CDR2 reads SMNVEV (reference sequence). The CDR3 sequence is CASSRGTSGRAGTGELFF. The CDR3 DNA is TGTGCCAGCAGTAGGGGGACTAGCGGGAGGGCGGGGACCGGGGAGCTGTTTTTT.

This clonotype was observed at least ten times. The chain combines TRBV27 with TRBJ2-4, with D possibly matching TRBD1 (7 bases). The germline V gene encodes CDR1 MNHEY and CDR2 SMNVEV (reference sequence). The CDR3 contains 15 residues. CDR3 loop: CGSGPGGSGLNIQYF. The CDR3 DNA follows: TGTGGCAGTGGGCCAGGGGGGTCGGGGCTAAACATTCAGTACTTC.

The table lists this clonotype with a few counts. The chain uses TRBV7-3 and TRBJ1-1; D is uncertain. The CDR3 length is 12 residues. The germline V gene has CDR1 SGHTA and CDR2 FQGTGA. Trimming cost V 5 bases and J 4 bases, with 8 bases left between them. The CDR3 DNA is TGTGCCAGCAGCGACGGTGGCACTGAAGCTTTCTTT. Its protein product is CASSDGGTEAFF.

The chain links TRBV6-5 to TRBJ1-3; TRBD1 matches 8 bases. V shed 2 bases, J shed 2 bases, and the junction held 2 bases outside the gene matches. Germline V gene sequence: CDR1 MNHEY, CDR2 SVGAGI. The CDR3 runs 15 residues. The CDR3 DNA follows: TGTGCCAGCAGTTACGGACAGGGTACTGGAAACACCATATATTTT. This encodes CASSYGQGTGNTIYF.

This clonotype was recorded at least ten times. The chain is built from TRBV2 and TRBJ2-5; D not certain. This CDR3 is built from 15 residues. Germline values: CDR1 SNHLY, CDR2 FYNNEI. V lost 3 bases and J lost 2, with 13 bases in between. The chain's CDR3 is CASSDLLGNQETQYF. In DNA form, the CDR3 reads TGTGCCAGCAGTGATCTTTTAGGGAATCAAGAGACCCAGTACTTC.

The CDR3 spells CATSTPSSYEQYF. In DNA form, the CDR3 reads TGTGCCACTTCTACCCCGAGCTCCTACGAGCAGTACTTC. V and J are TRBV6-2 or TRBV6-3 and TRBJ2-7; D ambiguous. CDR3 size: 13 residues. V was clipped by 10 bases and J by 0 bases, with 13 bases between them. From germline, CDR1 is MNHEY and CDR2 SVGEGT.

This clonotype has more than one count but fewer than ten. The chain has TRBV7-8 and TRBJ1-2; maybe TRBD1 (6 bases). The V gene's germline CDR1 is SGHVS and CDR2 FQNEAQ. V was clipped by 2 bases and J by 2 bases, with 30 bases between them. CDR3 size: 21 residues. This CDR3 reads CASSLHRESLRVLRGNYGYTF. CDR3 DNA: TGTGCCAGCAGCTTACACAGGGAATCTTTGCGGGTGCTTCGAGGCAACTATGGCTACACCTTC.

A few counts support this clonotype. The chain carries TRBV15 and TRBJ2-7, with D tentatively TRBD1 (6 bases). V lost 3 bases and J 0 bases, leaving 9 bases between the germline ends. From germline, CDR1 is LNHNV and CDR2 YYDKDF (reference sequence). The CDR3 loop spans 14 amino acids. The CDR3 DNA reads TGTGCCACCAGCAGCTCGGACAGCTCCTACGAGCAGTACTTC. This sequence encodes CATSSSDSSYEQYF.

The CDR3 reads CASSLGDPTFEQFF. The CDR3 nucleotides read TGTGCCAGCAGTTTAGGGGACCCAACATTTGAGCAGTTCTTC. The rearrangement joins TRBV27 to TRBJ2-1; D tentatively reads TRBD1 or TRBD2 (5 bases each). The V gene lost 2 bases and the J gene lost 9 bases, with 14 bases spanning the gap. Germline assignment: CDR1 MNHEY and CDR2 SMNVEV (reference sequence). The CDR3 spans 14 residues.

This clonotype was seen many times. The rearrangement links TRBV12-3 or TRBV12-4 to TRBJ2-7; D remains unclear. This CDR3 has 13 amino acids. V was pared by 3 bases and J by 2 bases, with 8 bases between. CDR3 loop: CASSFQPTYEQYF. CDR3 sequence (DNA): TGTGCCAGCAGTTTCCAGCCTACCTACGAGCAGTACTTC.

This clonotype was detected ten times or more. This chain uses TRBV12-3 or TRBV12-4 with TRBJ1-6; TRBD1 matches at 7 bases. The CDR3 consists of 15 residues. The V gene end was trimmed by 4 bases and the J gene end by 10 bases; junction bases not matched to a gene: 10. This chain's CDR3 is CASSSRVGGKSPLHF. The DNA for the CDR3 is TGTGCCAGCAGTTCCCGGGTAGGGGGCAAATCACCCCTCCACTTT.

V and J are TRBV7-9 and TRBJ1-1, with D unclear. The CDR3 runs to 14 residues. V lost 3 bases and J lost 4, with 12 bases in between. Germline CDR1 reads SEHNR; CDR2 reads FQNEAQ (reference sequence). CDR3 region: CASSLKPRGTEAFF. In DNA, the CDR3 is TGTGCCAGCAGCTTGAAACCCCGGGGCACTGAAGCTTTCTTT. Full variable domain (missing parts from reference TRBV7-9 and TRBJ1-1): DTGVSQNPRHKITKRGQNVTFRCDPISEHNRLYWYRQTLGQGPEFLTYFQNEAQLEKSRLLSDRFSAERPKGSFSTLEIQRTEQGDSAMYLCASSLKPRGTEAFFGQGTRLTVV.

V gene TRBV12-3 or TRBV12-4 combines with J gene TRBJ1-3; D possibly corresponds to TRBD1 (5 bases). The ends were cut back, 6 bases at V and 4 bases at J, with 10 bases in the middle. The CDR3 spans 13 residues. This CDR3 reads CASSQGFGNTIYF. The DNA for the CDR3 is TGTGCCAGCAGCCAGGGTTTCGGAAACACCATATATTTT.

Concerning this clonotype itself: Since a much larger clone is just one base distant, this may be a read error. No conserved phenylalanine or tryptophan ends this CDR3, so it is likely a read error. V gene TRBV28 combines with J gene TRBJ2-6; D gene ambiguous. Germline CDR1 and CDR2: MDHEN and SYDVKM. The V gene lost 8 bases and the J gene lost 3 bases, with 8 bases spanning the gap. There are 13 residues in the CDR3. DNA for the CDR3: TGTGCCAGCCTGGGTGGTGGGGCCAACGTCCTGACTCTC. Amino acids: CASLGGGANVLTL.

This clonotype was counted between two and nine times. The chain recombines TRBV19 with TRBJ2-3, with D possibly matching TRBD2 (6 bases). Germline assignment: CDR1 LNHDA and CDR2 SQIVND (reference sequence). The ends were cut back, 9 bases at V and 2 bases at J, with 15 bases in the middle. CDR3 length: 14 residues. CDR3 loop: CASAEGKNTDTQYF. Here the CDR3 DNA reads TGTGCCAGCGCGGAGGGGAAAAACACAGATACGCAGTATTTT.

As to this clonotype: The CDR3 does not close with the conserved phenylalanine or tryptophan, likely indicating a read error. DNA for the CDR3: TGTGCCAGCAGCGTAGTCCCTGCTAGCGGGAGGACCGGGGAGCTGTTTCTT. This translates into CASSVVPASGRTGELFL. The chain has TRBV9 and TRBJ2-2; TRBD2 agrees at 11 bases. The germline V gene has CDR1 SGDLS and CDR2 YYNGEE. CDR3 size: 17 residues. V shed 0 bases, J shed 5 bases, and the junction held 6 bases outside the gene matches.